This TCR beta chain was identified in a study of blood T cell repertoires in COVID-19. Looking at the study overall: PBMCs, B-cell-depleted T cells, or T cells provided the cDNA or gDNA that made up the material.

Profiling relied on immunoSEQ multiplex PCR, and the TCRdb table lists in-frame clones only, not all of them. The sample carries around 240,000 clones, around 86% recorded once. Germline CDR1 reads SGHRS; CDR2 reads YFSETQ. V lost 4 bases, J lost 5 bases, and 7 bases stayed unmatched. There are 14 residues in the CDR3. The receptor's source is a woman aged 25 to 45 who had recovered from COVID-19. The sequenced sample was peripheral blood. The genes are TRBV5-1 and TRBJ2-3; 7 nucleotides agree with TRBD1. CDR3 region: CASSIGTAVDTQYF. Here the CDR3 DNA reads TGCGCCAGCAGCATCGGGACAGCGGTAGATACGCAGTATTTT.